This T cell receptor beta chain emerged from a study of T cells in Graves' hyperthyroidism and ophthalmopathy. Study at large: Peripheral blood was taken when the disease was first diagnosed, before any treatment began.

This CDR3 has 21 residues. The germline CDR1 and CDR2 sequences are SNHLY and FYNNEI. V shed 4 bases, J shed 1 base, and the junction held 21 bases outside the gene matches. RNA transcripts yielded amplified TCR beta CDR3 regions. The HTBI primer set served for first-round RT-PCR of the TCR CDR3. MiXCR, applied by TCRdb to the multiplex PCR reads, yields one record per CDR3 protein. The table records under 650,000 distinct CDR3 sequences, roughly 16% of them present only once. The source of this sequence is a woman aged 30 to 39 with Graves' hyperthyroidism. The sequenced sample consisted of blood. The chain has TRBV2 and TRBJ2-4; TRBD1 matches at 8 bases. CDR3 nucleotides: TGTGCCAGCAGTGTTCCCCGTCTCCGAGAGCAGGGGGCGAGGGCCAAAAACATTCAGTACTTC. Translation gives CASSVPRLREQGARAKNIQYF.